Sequencing of this T cell receptor (beta chain) was carried out in a study of T cells expressing NK-cell markers. Study-wide results and caveats: In several donors, these clonotypes also led the CD3+CD56-NKG2C+ fraction.

As to this clonotype: Its specificity is not known.

The CDR3 runs to 13 residues. Per germline, CDR1 SGDLS and CDR2 YYNGEE. TCRdb re-called the 5' RACE reads and catalogs CDR3 proteins one per entry, DNA excluded. Found here are about 430,000 distinct CDR3 sequences; the top ten clones hold approximately 1.4%. The V and J genes are TRBV9 and TRBJ2-1; TCRdb's D call of TRBD1 is untestable without DNA. This clonotype was obtained from a woman aged 45-65 years in good health. The specimen was blood T cells: a sorted CD56 or NKG2C T cell subset, CD4+ or CD8+ T cells, or bulk PBMC T cells (not recorded which). CDR3 loop: CASSVVQGNEQFF. Looking up the rest from reference TRBV9 and TRBJ2-1 gives the full variable domain: DSGVTQTPKHLITATGQRVTLRCSPRSGDLSVYWYQQSLDQGLQFLIQYYNGEERAKGNILERFSAQQFPDLHSELNLSSLELGDSALYFCASSVVQGNEQFFGPGTRLTVL.